Below are 20 T cell receptor beta chains sequenced from a single sample in a study of control samples from healthy donors and cancer patients. Generated by immunoSEQ multiplex PCR, the TCRdb table keeps only in-frame clones and is missing some. The sample has about 130,000 clones; around 93% are singletons. Sequences were obtained from blood. These receptors originate from a man younger than 35 in good health.

This chain links TRBV15 with TRBJ2-5, with a possible D match to TRBD2 (5 bases). The CDR3 runs to 14 residues. The V and J ends lost 1 base and 5 bases respectively, with 11 bases between them. Germline assignment: CDR1 LNHNV and CDR2 YYDKDF (reference sequence). CDR3 sequence: CATSRAGLGETQYF. Written as DNA, the CDR3 is TGTGCCACCAGCAGAGCGGGGTTAGGGGAGACCCAGTACTTC.

This chain uses TRBV5-1 with TRBJ2-6; 7 nucleotides match TRBD1. This CDR3 has 21 residues. CDR1 is SGHRS, CDR2 YFSETQ, per germline. The junction had 21 bases not matched to a gene; V was cut back by 2 bases and J by 4 bases. In DNA form, the CDR3 reads TGCGCCAGCAGCTTCCCCCTCCGGAACAGGGGCTCAATACAAGGGGCCAACGTCCTGACTTTC. Amino acids: CASSFPLRNRGSIQGANVLTF.

V usage is TRBV4-2 and J usage is TRBJ2-7; D not certain. The CDR3 contains 13 residues. In germline, CDR1 is LGHNA, CDR2 YNFKEQ. V lost 1 base to trimming and J lost 3 bases, with 7 bases between them. The CDR3 coding sequence is TGTGCCAGCAGCCAAGGGCTAGACTACGAGCAGTACTTC. Translation: CASSQGLDYEQYF.

The chain combines TRBV19 with TRBJ2-1, with D tentatively TRBD1 or TRBD2 (5 bases each). Germline loops: CDR1 LNHDA, CDR2 SQIVND (reference sequence). Deletions cut 3 bases from V and 7 bases from J, with 13 bases between. CDR3 length: 14 residues. The CDR3 spells CASSMGLAVNEQFF. The CDR3 DNA is TGTGCCAGTAGTATGGGGCTAGCTGTTAATGAGCAGTTCTTC.

This clone was counted a single time. The chain is built from TRBV12-3 or TRBV12-4 and TRBJ1-1, with D unclear. The CDR3 spans 13 residues. Between the trimmed V and J ends, which lost 7 bases and 2 bases, there was a span of 11 bases. In DNA form, the CDR3 reads TGTGCCAGCACCTCTGACGGTAACACTGAAGCTTTCTTT. Amino acids: CASTSDGNTEAFF.

CDR3 loop: CASSGNGYEQYF. The CDR3, as DNA: TGTGCCAGCAGCGGTAATGGCTACGAGCAGTACTTC. The chain recombines TRBV7-9 with TRBJ2-7; D is uncertain. CDR1 is SEHNR and CDR2 is FQNEAQ in the germline V gene (reference sequence). The V gene lost 5 bases and the J gene lost 3 bases, with 8 bases spanning the gap. The CDR3 length is 12 residues.

V is TRBV6-1 and J is TRBJ1-1; D remains ambiguous. Germline-derived CDR1 and CDR2 are MNHNS and SASEGT. The CDR3 covers 14 residues. Deletions cut 2 bases from V and 5 bases from J, with 12 bases between. CDR3 nucleotide sequence: TGTGCCAGCAGTGAAAGGACGGGTTGGACTGAAGCTTTCTTT. Translated, it gives CASSERTGWTEAFF.

The rearrangement links TRBV11-2 to TRBJ1-2; no reliable D call. Germline V CDR1 and CDR2: SGHAT, FQNNGV. The CDR3 runs to 14 residues. The V end was cut by 5 bases, the J end by 7 bases, with 17 bases between. CDR3 DNA sequence: TGTGCCAGCAGCGCCCGGGGAGGAACGGGTGGCTACACCTTC. It specifies CASSARGGTGGYTF.

This rearrangement joins TRBV30 to TRBJ1-2; D possibly corresponds to TRBD1 (5 bases). The CDR3 runs 13 residues. V was trimmed by 0 bases and J by 6 bases, leaving 11 bases between them. Looked up from germline, CDR1 is GTSNPN and CDR2 is SVGIG (reference sequence). The CDR3, as DNA: TGTGCCTGGAGTGTACTGGGGGGGGATGGCTACACCTTC. Its translation is CAWSVLGGDGYTF.

The chain carries TRBV5-1 and TRBJ2-2; 12 positions match TRBD2. CDR3 length: 16 amino acids. The ends lost 0 bases at V and 6 bases at J; junction bases unmatched: 3. CDR1 and CDR2 from the germline V gene are SGHRS and YFSETQ. The CDR3 DNA sequence: TGCGCCAGCAGCTTGGTCTCTAGCGGGGGGGCCGGGGAGCTGTTTTTT. Protein product: CASSLVSSGGAGELFF. The full variable domain, completed using reference TRBV5-1 and TRBJ2-2, is KAGVTQTPRYLIKTRGQQVTLSCSPISGHRSVSWYQQTPGQGLQFLFEYFSETQRNKGNFPGRFSGRQFSNSRSEMNVSTLELGDSALYLCASSLVSSGGAGELFFGEGSRLTVL.

The chain couples TRBV10-1 to TRBJ2-3; 14 bases agree with TRBD2. The CDR3 extends over 16 amino acids. Trimming cost V 5 bases and J 2 bases; bases outside gene matches: 3. Germline V gives CDR1 WNHNN, CDR2 SYGVQD (reference sequence). In DNA, the CDR3 is TGCGCCAGCAGTTCGGGACTAGCGGGGGTCACAGATACGCAGTATTTT. It is translated as CASSSGLAGVTDTQYF.

The V call is TRBV9, the J call TRBJ1-4, with 9 bases aligning to TRBD1. The CDR3 length is 15 residues. V shed 2 bases and J 8 bases; nucleotides not matched to a gene: 7. Germline V lookup: CDR1 SGDLS, CDR2 YYNGEE. CDR3 loop: CASSVLGQGREKLFF. Written as DNA, the CDR3 is TGTGCCAGCAGCGTCCTGGGACAGGGAAGGGAAAAACTGTTTTTT. Full variable domain (remainder filled in from reference TRBV9 and TRBJ1-4): DSGVTQTPKHLITATGQRVTLRCSPRSGDLSVYWYQQSLDQGLQFLIQYYNGEERAKGNILERFSAQQFPDLHSELNLSSLELGDSALYFCASSVLGQGREKLFFGSGTQLSVL.

This clone turned up a few times. The rearrangement joins TRBV5-1 to TRBJ1-1; possibly TRBD1 for D (5 bases). This CDR3 is built from 15 residues. The germline V and J ends were trimmed by 0 bases and 1 base, with 10 bases remaining between them. Germline V lookup: CDR1 SGHRS, CDR2 YFSETQ. The DNA for the CDR3 is TGCGCCAGCAGCTTGGAAGGGGTCGCGAACACTGAAGCTTTCTTT. Its translation is CASSLEGVANTEAFF.

This clone came up once. The V and J genes are TRBV3-1 (or the pseudogene TRBV3-2) and TRBJ2-4, with unresolved D. Trimming cost V 0 bases and J 7 bases, with 22 bases left between them. This CDR3 has 18 residues. Per germline, CDR1 LGHDT and CDR2 YNNKEL (reference sequence). As DNA, the CDR3 is TGTGCCAGCAGCCAAGATAAATCCCCCGAGGCCCATTACAACATTCAGTACTTC. This translates into CASSQDKSPEAHYNIQYF.

V usage is TRBV6-6 and J usage is TRBJ2-2; D is undetermined. This CDR3 has 13 residues. The V gene's germline CDR1 is MNHNY and CDR2 SVGAGI (reference sequence). Trimming took 2 bases from V and 4 from J, leaving 5 bases between them. CDR3 sequence reads: CASSYLPTGELFF. The CDR3 nucleotides read TGTGCCAGCAGTTACCTCCCCACCGGGGAGCTGTTTTTT.

The chain combines TRBV2 with TRBJ2-5, with 9 bases lining up with TRBD2. CDR3 length equals 16 residues. CDR1 is SNHLY and CDR2 is FYNNEI in the germline V gene. V was clipped by 3 bases and J by 4 bases; unmatched bases: 9. CDR3: CASSERGGGALETQYF. The CDR3 bases are TGTGCCAGCAGTGAGCGGGGCGGGGGGGCCTTAGAGACCCAGTACTTC. Looking up the rest from reference TRBV2 and TRBJ2-5 gives the full variable domain: EPEVTQTPSHQVTQMGQEVILRCVPISNHLYFYWYRQILGQKVEFLVSFYNNEISEKSEIFDDQFSVERPDGSNFTLKIRSTKLEDSAMYFCASSERGGGALETQYFGPGTRLLVL.

The gene calls are TRBV10-3 and TRBJ1-1; TRBD1 matches at 8 bases. V trimming: 4 bases; J trimming: 8 bases; junction bases outside the gene matches: 6. This CDR3 is 13 amino acids long. Germline V CDR1 and CDR2: ENHRY, SYGVKD. CDR3 DNA: TGTGCCATCAGTGGAAACAGGGGGATGGAAGCTTTCTTT. As protein: CAISGNRGMEAFF.

This rearrangement joins TRBV12-3 or TRBV12-4 to TRBJ1-1; D is perhaps TRBD1 (5 bases). The CDR3 is made up of 13 amino acids. V dropped 7 bases and J dropped 1 base, with 10 bases sitting between them. The CDR3, as DNA: TGTGCCAGCAACAAACAGGAGAACACTGAAGCTTTCTTT. Translation: CASNKQENTEAFF.

The chain couples TRBV7-9 to TRBJ1-1, with D maybe TRBD1 (6 bases). V gave up 2 bases and J gave up 1 base, with 11 bases separating them. The CDR3 consists of 15 residues. Germline CDR1 and CDR2: SEHNR and FQNEAQ (reference sequence). The CDR3 here is CASSLLDRPNTEAFF. CDR3 in DNA: TGTGCCAGCAGCTTACTGGACAGACCGAACACTGAAGCTTTCTTT.

The V call is TRBV20-1, the J call TRBJ2-1, with D possibly being TRBD2 (7 bases). The V end lost 3 bases, the J end lost 2 bases, and 11 bases lay between the germline ends. This CDR3 spans 14 amino acids. Germline V gives CDR1 DFQATT, CDR2 SNEGSKA (reference sequence). CDR3 nucleotides: TGCAGTGCTAGTCCGGGGGGCACCTACAATGAGCAGTTCTTC. It is translated as CSASPGGTYNEQFF.